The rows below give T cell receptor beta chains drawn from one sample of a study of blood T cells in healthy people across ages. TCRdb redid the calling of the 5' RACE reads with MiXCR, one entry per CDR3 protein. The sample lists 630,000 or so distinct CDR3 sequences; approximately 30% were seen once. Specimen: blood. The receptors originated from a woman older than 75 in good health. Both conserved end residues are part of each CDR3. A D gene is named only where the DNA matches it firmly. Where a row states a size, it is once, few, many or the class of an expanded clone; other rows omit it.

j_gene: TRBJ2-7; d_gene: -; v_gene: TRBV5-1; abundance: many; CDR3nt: TGCGCCAGCAACCCAGTAGAGGGCGCGTACGAGCAGTACTTC; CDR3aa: CASNPVEGAYEQYF
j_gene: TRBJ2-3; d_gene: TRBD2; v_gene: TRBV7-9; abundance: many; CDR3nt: TGTGCCAGCAGCTTACTCCTCCGGACTAGCACCCCAGATACGCAGTATTTT; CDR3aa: CASSLLLRTSTPDTQYF
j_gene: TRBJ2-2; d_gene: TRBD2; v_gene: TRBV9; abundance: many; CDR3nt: TGTGCCAGCAGCGTAGCCAGCGGGGGGCGAGGGGACACCGGGGAGCTGTTTTTT; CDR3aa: CASSVASGGRGDTGELFF
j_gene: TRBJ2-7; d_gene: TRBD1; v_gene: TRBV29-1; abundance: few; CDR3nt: TGCAGCGTTGGGGACAGTCCCTACGAGCAGTACTTC; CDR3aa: CSVGDSPYEQYF
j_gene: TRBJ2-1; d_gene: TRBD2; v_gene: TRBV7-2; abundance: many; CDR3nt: TGTGCCAGCAGCTTAATCCTAGCGGGGGGCATAGACAATGAGCAGTTCTTC; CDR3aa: CASSLILAGGIDNEQFF
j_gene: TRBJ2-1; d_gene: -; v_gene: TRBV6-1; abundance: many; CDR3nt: TGTGCCAGCAGTGAACCCCGGGGTCCCAACAATGAGCAGTTCTTC; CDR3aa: CASSEPRGPNNEQFF
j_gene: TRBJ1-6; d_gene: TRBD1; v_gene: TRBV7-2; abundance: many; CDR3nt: TGTGCCAGCAGCCCAGACGGACAGGGAGGGTCACCCCTCCACTTT; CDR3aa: CASSPDGQGGSPLHF
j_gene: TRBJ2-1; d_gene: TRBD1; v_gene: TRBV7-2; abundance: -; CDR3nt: TGTGCCAGCAGGCCAGACAGGGGGCCTTACAATGAGCAGTTCTTC; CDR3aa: CASRPDRGPYNEQFF
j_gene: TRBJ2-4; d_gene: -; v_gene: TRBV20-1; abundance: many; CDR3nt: TGCAGTGCTAGAGATGAAGGCAGGGTTAGCAGCCTAGCCAAAAACATTCAGTACTTC; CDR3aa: CSARDEGRVSSLAKNIQYF
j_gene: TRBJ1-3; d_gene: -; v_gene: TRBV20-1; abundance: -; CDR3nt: TGCAGTGCTAGAGTACGGGGAAACACCATATATTTT; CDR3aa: CSARVRGNTIYF
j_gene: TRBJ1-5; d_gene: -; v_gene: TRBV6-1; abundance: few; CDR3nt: TGTGCCAGCAGTGACTTAGGGGAGGGCCAGCCCCAGCATTTT; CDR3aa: CASSDLGEGQPQHF
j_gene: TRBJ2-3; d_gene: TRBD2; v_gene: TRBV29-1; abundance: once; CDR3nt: TGCAGCGTAGCCCGGACTAGCGTCGACCTCACAGATACGCAGTATTTT; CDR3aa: CSVARTSVDLTDTQYF
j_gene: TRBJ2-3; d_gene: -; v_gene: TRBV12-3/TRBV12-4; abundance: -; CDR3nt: TGTGCCGGCCAGCCTAGGGGGGCCGGGGGCACAGATACGCAGTATTTT; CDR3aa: CAGQPRGAGGTDTQYF
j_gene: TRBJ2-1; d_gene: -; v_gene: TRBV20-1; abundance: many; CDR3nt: TGCAGTGCTGTCGCAAGGAGCTCCTACAATGAGCAGTTCTTC; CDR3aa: CSAVARSSYNEQFF
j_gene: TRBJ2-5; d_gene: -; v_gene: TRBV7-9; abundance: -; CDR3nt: TGTGCCAGCAGCGCGGACCAAGCTCAAGAGACCCAGTACTTC; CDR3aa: CASSADQAQETQYF
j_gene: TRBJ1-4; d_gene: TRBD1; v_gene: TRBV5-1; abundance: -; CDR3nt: TGCGCCAGCAGCGCAGAACAGGGGGTAGGGGAAAAACGGTTTTTT; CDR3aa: CASSAEQGVGEKRFF
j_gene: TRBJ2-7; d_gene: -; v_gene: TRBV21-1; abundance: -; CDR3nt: TGTGCCAGCAGCAAAGATATGGGACAGGGGGCTGAATACGAGCAGTACTTC; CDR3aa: CASSKDMGQGAEYEQYF
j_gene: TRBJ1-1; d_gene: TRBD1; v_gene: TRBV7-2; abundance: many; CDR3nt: TGTGCCAGCAGCTTAGTTATGAGAGGGCCAGGGGGCGGCACTGAAGCTTTCTTT; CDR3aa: CASSLVMRGPGGGTEAFF
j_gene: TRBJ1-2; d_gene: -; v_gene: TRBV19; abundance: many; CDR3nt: TGTGCCAGTAGTATTATCGGGTCCAAGCGCAGCGATGGCTACACCTTC; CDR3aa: CASSIIGSKRSDGYTF
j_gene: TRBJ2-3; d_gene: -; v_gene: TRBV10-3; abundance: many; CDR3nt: TGTGCCATCAGGGTTAGCGGACCTAGCACAGATACGCAGTATTTT; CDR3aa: CAIRVSGPSTDTQYF
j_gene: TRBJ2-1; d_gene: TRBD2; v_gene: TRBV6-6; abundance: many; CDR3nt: TGTGCCAGCAGGGGAGCGGGGAGCTCCTACAATGAGCAGTTCTTC; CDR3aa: CASRGAGSSYNEQFF
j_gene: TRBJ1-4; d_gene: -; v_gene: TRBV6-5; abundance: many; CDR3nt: TGTGCCAGCAGACTGAATGAAAAACTGTTTTTT; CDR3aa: CASRLNEKLFF
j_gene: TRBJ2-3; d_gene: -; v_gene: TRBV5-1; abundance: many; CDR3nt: TGCGCCAGCAGCTTCCAGGGGCGTACAGATACGCAGTATTTT; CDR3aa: CASSFQGRTDTQYF
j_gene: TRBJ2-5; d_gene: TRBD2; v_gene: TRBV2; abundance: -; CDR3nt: TGTGCCAGCAGTGAGATAAGCGGGAACTACCAAGAGACCCAGTACTTC; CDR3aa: CASSEISGNYQETQYF
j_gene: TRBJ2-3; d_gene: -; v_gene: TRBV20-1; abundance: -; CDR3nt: TGCAGTGCTAGAGTCGAAAGCACAGATACGCAGTATTTT; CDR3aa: CSARVESTDTQYF
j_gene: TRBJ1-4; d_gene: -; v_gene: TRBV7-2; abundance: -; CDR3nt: TGTGCCAGCAGCTTAGCGGATGGGGGATGGGATGAAAAACTGTTTTTT; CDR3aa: CASSLADGGWDEKLFF
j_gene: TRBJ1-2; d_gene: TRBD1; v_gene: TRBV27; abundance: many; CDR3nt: TGTGCCAGCAGTCCCCGGGACAGACTGGGGTATGGCTACACCTTC; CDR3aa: CASSPRDRLGYGYTF
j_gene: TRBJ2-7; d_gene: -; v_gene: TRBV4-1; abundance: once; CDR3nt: TGCGCCAGCAGCGCACCCCAGGGATACGAGCAGTACTTC; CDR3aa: CASSAPQGYEQYF
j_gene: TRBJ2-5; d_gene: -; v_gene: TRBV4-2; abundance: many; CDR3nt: TGTGCCAGCAGCCAAGAGAGGGTTGCGGAGACCCAGTACTTC; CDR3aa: CASSQERVAETQYF
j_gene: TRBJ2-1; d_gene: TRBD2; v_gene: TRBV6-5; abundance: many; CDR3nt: TGTGCCAGCGGAGAAAGCGGGGGTACCTACAATGAGCAGTTCTTC; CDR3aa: CASGESGGTYNEQFF
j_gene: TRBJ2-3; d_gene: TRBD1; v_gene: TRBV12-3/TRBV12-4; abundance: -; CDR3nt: TGTGCCAGCTGCTCGACAGGGATGAGGACAGATACGCAGTATTTT; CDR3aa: CASCSTGMRTDTQYF
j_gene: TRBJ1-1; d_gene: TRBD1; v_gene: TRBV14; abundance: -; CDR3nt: TGTGCCAGCAGCCAGGGTAAGGGACAGATGAACACTGAAGCTTTCTTT; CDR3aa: CASSQGKGQMNTEAFF
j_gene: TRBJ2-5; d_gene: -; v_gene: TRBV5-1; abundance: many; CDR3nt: TGCGCCAGCAGCTTGGGACTAGTTGAGACCCAGTACTTC; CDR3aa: CASSLGLVETQYF
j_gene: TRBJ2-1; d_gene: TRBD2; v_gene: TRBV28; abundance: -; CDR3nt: TGTGCCAGCAGTTCCCCCGGGACTAGCGGGAGCAATGAGCAGTTCTTC; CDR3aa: CASSSPGTSGSNEQFF
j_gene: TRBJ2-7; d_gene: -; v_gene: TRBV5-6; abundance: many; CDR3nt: TGTGCCAGCAGCCCGAGGGGGGGCACCTACGAGCAGTACTTC; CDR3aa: CASSPRGGTYEQYF
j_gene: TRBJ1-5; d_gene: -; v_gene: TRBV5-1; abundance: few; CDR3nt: TGCGCCAGCAGCTTGTCGGGGGGCCAGGGCAATCAGCCCCAGCATTTT; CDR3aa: CASSLSGGQGNQPQHF
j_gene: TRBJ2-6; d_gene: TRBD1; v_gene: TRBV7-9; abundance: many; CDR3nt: TGTGCCAGCAGCGTCTCAGGGGGCCGCCCGCCTGGGGCCAACGTCCTGACTTTC; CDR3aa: CASSVSGGRPPGANVLTF
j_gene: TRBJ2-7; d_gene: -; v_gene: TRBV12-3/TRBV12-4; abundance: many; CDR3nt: TGTGCCAGCAGTCCTCAGGGAGGCGAGCAGTACTTC; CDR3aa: CASSPQGGEQYF
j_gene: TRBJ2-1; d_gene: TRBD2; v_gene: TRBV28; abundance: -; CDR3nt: TGTGCCAGCAGCGAGACAGACCTAGCGGGAGGTCTCAATGAGCAGTTCTTC; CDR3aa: CASSETDLAGGLNEQFF
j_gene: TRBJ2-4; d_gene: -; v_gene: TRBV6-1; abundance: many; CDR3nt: TGTGCCAGCAGTGAAGGGGACTCAAGGGACATTCAGTACTTC; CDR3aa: CASSEGDSRDIQYF
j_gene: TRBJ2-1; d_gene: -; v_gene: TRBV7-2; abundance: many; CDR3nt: TGTGCCAGCAGCCTAAGTACCAATGAGCAGTTCTTC; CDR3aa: CASSLSTNEQFF
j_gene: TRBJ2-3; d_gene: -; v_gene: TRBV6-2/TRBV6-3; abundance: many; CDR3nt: TGTGCCAGCAGTCAAATCGCAGATACGCAGTATTTT; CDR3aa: CASSQIADTQYF
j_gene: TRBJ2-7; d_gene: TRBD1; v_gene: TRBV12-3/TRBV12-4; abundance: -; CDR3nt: TGTGCCAGCAAATTGGGACAGGGCTACGAGCAGTACTTC; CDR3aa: CASKLGQGYEQYF
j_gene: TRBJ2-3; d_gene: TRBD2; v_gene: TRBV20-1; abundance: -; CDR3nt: TGCAGTGCTACGGCACTAGCGGGACACACAGATACGCAGTATTTT; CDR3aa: CSATALAGHTDTQYF
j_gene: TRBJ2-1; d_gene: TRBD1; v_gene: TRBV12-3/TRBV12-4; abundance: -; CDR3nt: TGTGCCAGCAGTCCCGTGCAGGGGGCGTTGGTTGAGCAGTTCTTC; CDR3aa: CASSPVQGALVEQFF
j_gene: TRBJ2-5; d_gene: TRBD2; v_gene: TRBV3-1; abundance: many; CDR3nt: TGTGCCAGCAGCCAGGGTCTAGCGGGGGTGGAGACCCAGTACTTC; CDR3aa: CASSQGLAGVETQYF
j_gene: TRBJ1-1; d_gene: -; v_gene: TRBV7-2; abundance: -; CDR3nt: TGTGCCAGCAGCTTAGTAGTGGGGGCGACGGGTGAAGCTTTCTTT; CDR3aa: CASSLVVGATGEAFF
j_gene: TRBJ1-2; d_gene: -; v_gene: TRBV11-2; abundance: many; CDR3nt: TGTGCCAGCAGCTTAAGGGGGGGTATTTTCTATGGCTACACCTTC; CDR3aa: CASSLRGGIFYGYTF
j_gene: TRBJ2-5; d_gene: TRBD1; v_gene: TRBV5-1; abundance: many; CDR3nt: TGCGCCAGCAGCGGCACCGGGACAGGACAAGAGACCCAGTACTTC; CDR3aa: CASSGTGTGQETQYF
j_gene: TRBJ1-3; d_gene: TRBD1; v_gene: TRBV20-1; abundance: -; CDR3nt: TGCGCCGTGGGACAGGGAAAACTCTCTGGAAACACCATATATTTT; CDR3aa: CAVGQGKLSGNTIYF
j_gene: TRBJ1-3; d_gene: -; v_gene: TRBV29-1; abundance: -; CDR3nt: TGCAGCGTTTCAATGGCGGGAAACACCATATATTTT; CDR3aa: CSVSMAGNTIYF
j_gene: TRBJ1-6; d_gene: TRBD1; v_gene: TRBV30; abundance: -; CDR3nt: TGTGCCTGGGGGACAGGGACAAATTCACCCCTCCACTTT; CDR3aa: CAWGTGTNSPLHF
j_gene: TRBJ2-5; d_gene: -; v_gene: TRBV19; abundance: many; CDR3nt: TGTGCCAGTAGCATGGACCGGAGGGAGACCCAGTACTTC; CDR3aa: CASSMDRRETQYF
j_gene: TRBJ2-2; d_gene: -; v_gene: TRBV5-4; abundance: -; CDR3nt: TGTGCCAGCAGCTTTGAGCTAGGGAGGACCGGGGAGCTGTTTTTT; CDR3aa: CASSFELGRTGELFF
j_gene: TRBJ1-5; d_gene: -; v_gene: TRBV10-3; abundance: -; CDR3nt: TGTGCCATCAGAAACAGGGAGAATCAGCCCCAGCATTTT; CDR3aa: CAIRNRENQPQHF
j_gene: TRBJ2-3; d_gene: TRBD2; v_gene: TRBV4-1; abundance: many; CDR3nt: TGCGCCAGCAGCCAAGGCCCTAGCGGGGGAGGGACAGATACGCAGTATTTT; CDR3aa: CASSQGPSGGGTDTQYF